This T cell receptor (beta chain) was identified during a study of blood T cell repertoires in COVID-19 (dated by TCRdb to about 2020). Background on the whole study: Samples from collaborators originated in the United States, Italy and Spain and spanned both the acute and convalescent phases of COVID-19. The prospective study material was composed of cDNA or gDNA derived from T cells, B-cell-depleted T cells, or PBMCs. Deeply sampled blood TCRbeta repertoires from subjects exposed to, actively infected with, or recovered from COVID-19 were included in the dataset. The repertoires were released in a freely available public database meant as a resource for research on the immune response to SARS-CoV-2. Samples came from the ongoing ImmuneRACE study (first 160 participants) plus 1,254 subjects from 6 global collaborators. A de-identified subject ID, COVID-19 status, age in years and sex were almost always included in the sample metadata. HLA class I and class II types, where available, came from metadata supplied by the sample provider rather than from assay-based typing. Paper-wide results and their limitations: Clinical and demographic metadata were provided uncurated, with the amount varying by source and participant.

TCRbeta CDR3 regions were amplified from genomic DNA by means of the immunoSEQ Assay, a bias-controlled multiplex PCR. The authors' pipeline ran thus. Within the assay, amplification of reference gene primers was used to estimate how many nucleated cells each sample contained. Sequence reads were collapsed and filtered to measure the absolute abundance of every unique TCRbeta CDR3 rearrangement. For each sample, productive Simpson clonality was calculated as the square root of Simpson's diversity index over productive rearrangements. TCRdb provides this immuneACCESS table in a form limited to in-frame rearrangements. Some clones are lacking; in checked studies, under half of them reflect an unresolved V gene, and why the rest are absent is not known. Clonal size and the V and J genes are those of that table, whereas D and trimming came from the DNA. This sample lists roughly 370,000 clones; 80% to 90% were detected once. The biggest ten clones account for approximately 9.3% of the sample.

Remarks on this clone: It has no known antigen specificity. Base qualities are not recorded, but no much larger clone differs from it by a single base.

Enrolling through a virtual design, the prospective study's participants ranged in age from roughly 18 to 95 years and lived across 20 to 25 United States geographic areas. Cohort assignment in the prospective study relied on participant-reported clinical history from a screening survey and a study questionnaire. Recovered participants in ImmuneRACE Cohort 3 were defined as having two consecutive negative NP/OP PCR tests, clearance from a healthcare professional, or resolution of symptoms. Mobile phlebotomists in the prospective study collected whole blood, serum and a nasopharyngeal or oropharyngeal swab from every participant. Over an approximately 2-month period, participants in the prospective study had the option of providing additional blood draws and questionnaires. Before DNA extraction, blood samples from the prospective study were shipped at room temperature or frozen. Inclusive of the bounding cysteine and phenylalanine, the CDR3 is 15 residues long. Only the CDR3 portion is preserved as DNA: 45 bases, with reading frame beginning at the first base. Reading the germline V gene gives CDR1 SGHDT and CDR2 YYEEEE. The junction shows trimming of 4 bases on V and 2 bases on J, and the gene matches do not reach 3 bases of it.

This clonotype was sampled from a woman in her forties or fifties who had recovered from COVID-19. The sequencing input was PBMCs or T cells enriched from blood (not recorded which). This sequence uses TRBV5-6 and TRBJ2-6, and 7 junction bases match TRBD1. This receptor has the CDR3 CASSEQGTGANVLTF. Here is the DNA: TGTGCCAGCAGCGAACAGGGGACTGGGGCCAACGTCCTGACTTTC.